The 26 T cell receptor beta chains given below trace back to one sample, sequenced in a study of T cell changes during pregnancy in multiple sclerosis. The repertoire was sequenced with immunoSEQ multiplex PCR; TCRdb's copy has only in-frame clones and lacks some. The data show tens of thousands of clones, roughly 90% seen once. This sample comprised CD4+ T cells from peripheral blood mononuclear cells, obtained after pregnancy. The source of these receptors is a female donor with multiple sclerosis, enrolled in a pregnancy study.

The chain recombines TRBV11-2 with TRBJ2-3; D unclear. The CDR3 runs 13 residues. V was cut by 0 bases and J by 6 bases, with 7 bases left in between. Germline loops: CDR1 SGHAT, CDR2 FQNNGV. The CDR3 sequence: CASSLEGFDTQYF. The DNA of the CDR3 is TGTGCCAGCAGCTTAGAGGGCTTTGATACGCAGTATTTT.

This clone has only one observation. The chain couples TRBV30 to TRBJ2-3; 12 bases fit TRBD2. J gave up 0 bases and V 2 bases, and 6 bases lay outside the gene matches. CDR1 is GTSNPN, CDR2 SVGIG, per germline (reference sequence). There are 17 residues in the CDR3. The CDR3 DNA follows: TGTGCCTGGAGTCGCCCTAGCGGGGGGGTAAGCACAGATACGCAGTATTTT. It encodes CAWSRPSGGVSTDTQYF.

The chain combines TRBV7-2 with TRBJ1-2, with TRBD1 as a possible D gene (6 bases). Trimming left V 5 bases short and J 4 bases short, with 20 bases between. Germline-derived CDR1 and CDR2 are SGHTA and FQGNSA. The CDR3 is 16 amino acids. The CDR3 DNA reads as TGTGCCAGCAGCCTGGAACGACAGGTCGCTATCTATGGCTACACCTTC. This translates into CASSLERQVAIYGYTF.

The genes are TRBV7-9 and TRBJ1-5; possible D gene TRBD1, 6 bases. There are 12 residues in the CDR3. The V and J ends lost 2 bases and 7 bases respectively, with 6 bases between them. Germline loops: CDR1 SEHNR, CDR2 FQNEAQ (reference sequence). The DNA for the CDR3 is TGTGCCAGCAGCTTAACAGGGCAGCCCCAGCATTTT. Translated: CASSLTGQPQHF. Together with reference TRBV7-9 and TRBJ1-5, the CDR3 gives the full variable domain: DTGVSQNPRHKITKRGQNVTFRCDPISEHNRLYWYRQTLGQGPEFLTYFQNEAQLEKSRLLSDRFSAERPKGSFSTLEIQRTEQGDSAMYLCASSLTGQPQHFGDGTRLSIL.

The chain links TRBV14 to TRBJ2-7; tentatively, D is TRBD2 (5 bases). The CDR3 loop spans 15 amino acids. Trimming pared 0 bases from V and 5 bases from J, leaving 14 bases between. CDR1 and CDR2 (germline): SGHDN, FVKESK. The CDR3 coding sequence is TGTGCCAGCAGCCAAGATCGGGCTAGCTGGGACGAGCAGTACTTC. Its protein is CASSQDRASWDEQYF.

This clone was counted a single time. The chain combines TRBV18 with TRBJ1-6; 10 bases are shared with TRBD1. The CDR3 sequence is 15 residues long. Germline V gene sequence: CDR1 KGHSH, CDR2 LQKENI. Losses at the gene ends were 5 bases for V and 11 bases for J; bases not matched to a gene: 9. CDR3 sequence (DNA): TGTGCCAGCTCATCGACAGGGGGCCCGGGGACACCCCTCCACTTT. This sequence encodes CASSSTGGPGTPLHF.

V is TRBV6-5 and J is TRBJ1-2, with 9 bases lining up with TRBD1. This CDR3 contains 16 residues. Trimming at V came to 2 bases and at J to 1 base, leaving 5 bases not matched to a gene. Looked up from germline, CDR1 is MNHEY and CDR2 is SVGAGI. The CDR3 region has the DNA TGTGCCAGCAGTTACAGCGACAGGGGGGGTAACTATGGCTACACCTTC. Its protein product is CASSYSDRGGNYGYTF.

CDR3 region: CASSLQGFGAEAFF. The CDR3 coding sequence is TGTGCCAGCAGCTTACAGGGTTTTGGGGCTGAAGCTTTCTTT. The chain is built from TRBV5-8 and TRBJ1-1, with TRBD1 as a possible D gene (6 bases). Germline V gene data show CDR1 as SGHTS and CDR2 as YDEGEE. The CDR3 has 14 amino acids. V gave up 2 bases and J gave up 6 bases, with 14 bases separating them.

The chain couples TRBV10-3 to TRBJ2-7; D might be TRBD2 (6 bases). V lost 9 bases, J lost 2 bases, and 17 bases lay in between. The CDR3 is 14 residues long. Per germline, CDR1 ENHRY and CDR2 SYGVKD. CDR3 protein: CAMAINREPYEQYF. The CDR3 DNA sequence: TGTGCCATGGCGATCAACCGGGAGCCCTACGAGCAGTACTTC.

The chain carries TRBV18 and TRBJ2-3; D gene unclear. Germline lookup yields CDR1 KGHSH and CDR2 LQKENI. CDR3 size: 13 residues. Trimming pared 6 bases from V and 0 bases from J, leaving 7 bases between. The CDR3 DNA is TGTGCCAGCTCCCGCGGTAGCACAGATACGCAGTATTTT. The encoded protein is CASSRGSTDTQYF.

The chain couples TRBV5-1 to TRBJ2-5; D unclear. Trimming left V 1 base short and J 2 bases short, with 12 bases between. This CDR3 contains 15 residues. Germline CDR1 reads SGHRS; CDR2 reads YFSETQ. The CDR3 sequence: CASSLIPLDQETQYF. The DNA for the CDR3 is TGCGCCAGCAGCTTGATCCCCCTAGATCAAGAGACCCAGTACTTC.

The chain carries TRBV7-6 and TRBJ2-2; a possible D gene is TRBD2 (6 bases). Trimming removed 8 bases from V and 6 bases from J, with 19 bases in between. The CDR3 loop spans 15 amino acids. Germline assignment: CDR1 SGHVS and CDR2 FNYEAQ. The CDR3 nucleotides are TGTGCCAGCGCCCCCGGGAGACTTGGACCCGGGGAGCTGTTTTTT. It yields the protein CASAPGRLGPGELFF.

The chain combines TRBV7-3 with TRBJ2-7; 9 bases line up with TRBD2. V was pared by 5 bases and J by 4 bases, with 3 bases of the junction left unmatched. The CDR3 has 13 amino acids. Germline loops: CDR1 SGHTA, CDR2 FQGTGA. The CDR3 sequence: CASSVSGGYEQYF. The CDR3 DNA sequence: TGTGCCAGCAGCGTTAGCGGGGGATACGAGCAGTACTTC.

This rearrangement joins TRBV7-9 to TRBJ2-2; D not certain. The CDR3 consists of 13 residues. The V and J ends lost 4 bases and 6 bases respectively, with 9 bases between them. Germline V CDR1 and CDR2: SEHNR, FQNEAQ (reference sequence). Written as DNA, the CDR3 is TGTGCCAGCAGCTCCTCCTTCCCCGGGGAGCTGTTTTTT. Encoded protein: CASSSSFPGELFF.

This clone was observed a single time. V usage is TRBV6-5 and J usage is TRBJ1-4, with unresolved D. The CDR3 is made up of 14 amino acids. Germline V CDR1 and CDR2: MNHEY, SVGAGI. Trimming took off 2 bases at V and 8 bases at J, with 12 bases between the two ends. The CDR3 sequence is CASSYGGIEEKLFF. The CDR3 DNA reads as TGTGCCAGCAGTTACGGAGGCATCGAAGAAAAACTGTTTTTT.

CDR3 protein: CASSHTPYEQYF. CDR3 DNA sequence: TGTGCCAGCAGCCACACGCCCTACGAGCAGTACTTC. V gene TRBV7-2 combines with J gene TRBJ2-7; D gene uncertain. The germline CDR1 and CDR2 sequences are SGHTA and FQGNSA. The CDR3 is made up of 12 amino acids. V was cut by 5 bases and J by 2 bases, with 7 bases left in between.

This clone was counted between two and nine times. The rearrangement joins TRBV6-5 to TRBJ2-1; D is perhaps TRBD2 (6 bases). The CDR3 is made up of 15 amino acids. Germline CDR1 and CDR2: MNHEY and SVGAGI. V was cut by 6 bases and J by 12 bases, with 24 bases left in between. In nucleotides, the CDR3 is TGTGCCAGCAGCCCAGGTGACGGGAGCAGATATTGGCAGTTCTTC. It codes for CASSPGDGSRYWQFF.

This sequence joins TRBV7-3 and TRBJ1-3; 8 positions agree with TRBD1. The germline gives CDR1 SGHTA, CDR2 FQGTGA. Trimming cost V 2 bases and J 6 bases; bases outside gene matches: 3. The CDR3 has 14 amino acids. The CDR3 reads CASSLPDRENTIYF. CDR3 sequence (DNA): TGTGCCAGCAGCTTACCGGACAGGGAAAACACCATATATTTT.

The chain recombines TRBV18 with TRBJ2-5; D is possibly TRBD2 (6 bases). The CDR3 spans 13 residues. Germline assignment: CDR1 KGHSH and CDR2 LQKENI. The germline V and J ends were trimmed by 2 bases and 6 bases, with 10 bases remaining between them. The CDR3 here is CASSPEGRQTQYF. The CDR3 DNA sequence: TGTGCCAGCTCACCAGAGGGGAGGCAGACCCAGTACTTC.

The V call is TRBV6-5, the J call TRBJ2-3; a weak D match, TRBD2 (5 bases). The CDR3 extends over 13 amino acids. V was pared by 0 bases and J by 9 bases, with 10 bases between. The V gene's germline CDR1 is MNHEY and CDR2 SVGAGI. The CDR3 protein is CASSYSSGYTQYF. CDR3 nucleotide sequence: TGTGCCAGCAGTTACTCGTCGGGGTACACGCAGTATTTT.

The V and J genes are TRBV6-1 and TRBJ1-2; tentatively, D is TRBD1 (6 bases). The CDR3 has 12 amino acids. Germline V gives CDR1 MNHNS, CDR2 SASEGT. Trimming stripped 6 bases from V and 1 base from J, with 6 bases between. CDR3 DNA: TGTGCCAGCAGGGACAGTAACTATGGCTACACCTTC. Amino acid sequence: CASRDSNYGYTF.

About this clone itself: At one end the junction does not follow the germline gene, possibly because of a read error. The V gene is TRBV5-4, the J gene TRBJ2-5; D is perhaps TRBD2 (6 bases). The germline V gene encodes CDR1 SGHNT and CDR2 YYREEE (reference sequence). The CDR3 contains 15 residues. CDR3 coding DNA: TGTACCAGCGGGCATCGGGGGTCGTACCAAGAGACCCAGTACTTC. It translates to CTSGHRGSYQETQYF.

The gene calls are TRBV6-5 and TRBJ1-2; a possible D gene is TRBD1 (5 bases). CDR1 and CDR2 (germline): MNHEY, SVGAGI. V was pared by 2 bases and J by 4 bases, with 14 bases between. This CDR3 contains 15 residues. CDR3 coding DNA: TGTGCCAGCAGTTACCCCTCGTCGGGGGGCTATGGCTACACCTTC. Amino acid sequence: CASSYPSSGGYGYTF.

The chain combines TRBV6-5 with TRBJ2-1, with TRBD2 matching 10 bases. The CDR3 has 15 residues. V lost 1 base, J lost 9 bases, and 6 bases stayed unmatched. Germline CDR1 MNHEY, CDR2 SVGAGI. The CDR3 DNA is TGTGCCAGCAGTTACTTGGTAGCGGGGGGTGGTGAGCAGTTCTTC. Translation: CASSYLVAGGGEQFF.

The chain is built from TRBV18 and TRBJ2-7; perhaps TRBD1 as D (6 bases). The CDR3 loop spans 15 amino acids. V was pared by 2 bases and J by 4 bases, with 15 bases between. Germline CDR1 and CDR2: KGHSH and LQKENI. The CDR3 is CASSPEAGVWYEQYF. The DNA of the CDR3 is TGTGCCAGCTCACCAGAGGCAGGGGTGTGGTACGAGCAGTACTTC.

The rearrangement joins TRBV28 to TRBJ1-2, with 9 bases aligning to TRBD1. The CDR3 runs 20 residues. J gave up 3 bases and V 2 bases, and 19 bases lay outside the gene matches. CDR1 is MDHEN and CDR2 is SYDVKM in the germline V gene. The CDR3 here is CASSLRDIYAGTGNDYGYTF. The CDR3, as DNA: TGTGCCAGCAGTTTACGAGATATATATGCCGGGACAGGGAATGACTATGGCTACACCTTC.